The 19 T cell receptor beta chains listed next were all sequenced from one sample in a study of T cell repertoires in cytomegalovirus infection. TCRdb ran MiXCR on the reads and lists one entry per CDR3 protein. The profile shows roughly 180,000 distinct CDR3 sequences, about 18% of them singletons. Sequencing was carried out using CD8+ T cells from PBMCs. The receptors originated from a human donor in good health (CMV status not recorded). Some clones in this sample may be carry-over from other donors' samples.

In this sample, this clonotype turned up a few times. This sequence joins TRBV12-3 or TRBV12-4 and TRBJ2-1; no reliable D call. There are 13 residues in the CDR3. The V end was cut by 5 bases, the J end by 7 bases, with 12 bases between. The CDR3 reads CASSPLFLNEQFF. In DNA form, the CDR3 reads TGTGCCAGCAGTCCCCTTTTTTTAAATGAGCAGTTCTTC.

The chain employs TRBV6-2 or TRBV6-3 and TRBJ1-1, with a possible D match to TRBD1 (5 bases). The CDR3 loop spans 14 amino acids. V shed 6 bases and J shed 6 bases, with 17 bases lying between them. Germline CDR1 reads MNHEY; CDR2 reads SVGEGT. In DNA, the CDR3 is TGTGCCAGCAGCACCAGGGAGTTCTTCGCTGAAGCTTTCTTT. As protein: CASSTREFFAEAFF.

The chain links TRBV4-3 to TRBJ2-5; TRBD2 agrees at 7 bases. The CDR3 totals 15 residues. Germline values: CDR1 LGHNA, CDR2 YSLEER. The V segment lost 3 bases and the J segment 3 bases; nucleotides outside the gene matches: 7. The CDR3 coding sequence is TGCGCCAGCAGCCAGTCCGGGACTACGAAAGAGACCCAGTACTTC. It specifies CASSQSGTTKETQYF.

This clonotype came up a few times. The chain has TRBV4-1 and TRBJ2-5, with D possibly being TRBD2 (5 bases). V was shortened by 0 bases and J by 2 bases, with 7 bases between the two germline ends. CDR1 is MGHRA, CDR2 YSYEKL, per germline. The CDR3 runs to 14 residues. CDR3 region: CASSQERGQETQYF. CDR3 in DNA: TGCGCCAGCAGCCAAGAAAGAGGGCAAGAGACCCAGTACTTC.

This clonotype was recorded a few times. The chain is built from TRBV9 and TRBJ1-5, with a possible D match to TRBD1 (5 bases). The CDR3 has 14 residues. From germline, CDR1 is SGDLS and CDR2 YYNGEE. The V end lost 0 bases, the J end lost 7 bases, and 11 bases lay between the germline ends. The CDR3 loop is CASSVGGDVQPQHF. The CDR3 nucleotides read TGTGCCAGCAGCGTAGGAGGGGATGTCCAGCCCCAGCATTTT.

This clonotype appeared a few times. The CDR3 loop reads CASSSSMGPRDTEAFF. The CDR3 bases are TGTGCCAGCAGCTCCTCTATGGGACCGAGGGACACTGAAGCTTTCTTT. The chain carries TRBV28 and TRBJ1-1, with a possible D match to TRBD1 (5 bases). The germline gives CDR1 MDHEN, CDR2 SYDVKM. The CDR3 has 16 residues. V lost 6 bases, J lost 3 bases, and 20 bases lay in between.

Written as DNA, the CDR3 is TGTGCCTGGCTTAATTCCCCACGGACGGAGGCGAATTCACCCCTCCACTTT. Protein sequence: CAWLNSPRTEANSPLHF. The chain carries TRBV30 and TRBJ1-6; D not certain. The V gene's germline CDR1 is GTSNPN and CDR2 SVGIG (reference sequence). CDR3 length: 17 amino acids. The V end was cut by 5 bases, the J end by 7 bases, with 24 bases between.

There are a few counts of this clonotype. The V and J genes are TRBV6-1 and TRBJ1-5; D gene ambiguous. Per germline, CDR1 MNHNS and CDR2 SASEGT. The germline V and J ends were trimmed by 6 bases and 0 bases, with 18 bases remaining between them. The CDR3 length is 17 residues. Here the CDR3 reads CASSGGVRASSNQPQHF. The CDR3 DNA sequence: TGTGCCAGCAGCGGAGGAGTAAGGGCCTCTAGCAATCAGCCCCAGCATTTT.

This clonotype was seen a few times. The chain links TRBV7-9 to TRBJ1-1; tentative D call: TRBD1 (5 bases). Germline V gene data show CDR1 as SEHNR and CDR2 as FQNEAQ (reference sequence). Trimming took 2 bases from V and 1 from J, leaving 8 bases between them. CDR3 size: 14 residues. The CDR3 region has the DNA TGTGCCAGCAGCTTAAAGGGGACGAACACTGAAGCTTTCTTT. Translation: CASSLKGTNTEAFF.

The chain uses TRBV29-1 and TRBJ1-2, with 7 bases fitting TRBD1. Losses at the gene ends were 3 bases for V and 5 bases for J; bases not matched to a gene: 9. The CDR3 extends over 14 amino acids. Per germline, CDR1 SQVTM and CDR2 ANQGSEA. The CDR3 nucleotides are TGCAGCGTTGATTCGACCGGGACAGCATATGGCTACACCTTC. It codes for CSVDSTGTAYGYTF.

This clonotype was seen only a few times. The J gene is TRBJ2-1, the V gene TRBV20-1; TRBD1 matches at 10 bases. Trimming at V came to 0 bases and at J to 2 bases, leaving 7 bases not matched to a gene. CDR3 length equals 17 residues. From germline, CDR1 is DFQATT and CDR2 SNEGSKA (reference sequence). The CDR3 DNA reads as TGCAGTGCTAGAGATTACCCTGACAGGGGGCCCTACAATGAGCAGTTCTTC. This codes for CSARDYPDRGPYNEQFF.

This clonotype was observed a few times. The gene calls are TRBV7-8 and TRBJ2-1; TRBD2 aligns across 8 bases. This CDR3 comprises 15 residues. The V segment lost 3 bases and the J segment 6 bases; nucleotides outside the gene matches: 7. Germline lookup yields CDR1 SGHVS and CDR2 FQNEAQ. The CDR3 here is CASSFGTSGINEQFF. The CDR3 region has the DNA TGTGCCAGCAGCTTCGGAACTAGCGGCATCAATGAGCAGTTCTTC.

This clonotype has at least ten counts. V usage is TRBV2 and J usage is TRBJ2-1, with D maybe TRBD1 (6 bases). Looked up from germline, CDR1 is SNHLY and CDR2 is FYNNEI. The V gene lost 3 bases and the J gene lost 7 bases, with 25 bases spanning the gap. The CDR3 is 18 residues long. The DNA for the CDR3 is TGTGCCAGCAGTGATGGCCCGGTCCTTAAGGGGGATACGAATGAGCAGTTCTTC. It specifies CASSDGPVLKGDTNEQFF.

The V call is TRBV9, the J call TRBJ2-7, with D perhaps matching TRBD1 (6 bases). CDR1 is SGDLS and CDR2 is YYNGEE in the germline V gene. CDR3 length equals 19 residues. Trimming stripped 0 bases from V and 4 bases from J, with 26 bases between. CDR3 amino acids: CASSVEPGIDRPPKYEQYF. CDR3 DNA: TGTGCCAGCAGCGTAGAACCGGGGATCGACAGGCCCCCCAAATACGAGCAGTACTTC. Combining the CDR3 with reference TRBV9 and TRBJ2-7 gives the whole variable domain DSGVTQTPKHLITATGQRVTLRCSPRSGDLSVYWYQQSLDQGLQFLIQYYNGEERAKGNILERFSAQQFPDLHSELNLSSLELGDSALYFCASSVEPGIDRPPKYEQYFGPGTRLTVT.

This clonotype was found a few times. The CDR3 spells CASSLGQAISYEQYF. CDR3 bases: TGTGCCAGCAGCCTCGGACAGGCTATCTCCTACGAGCAGTACTTC. The rearrangement links TRBV7-2 to TRBJ2-7; 7 bases align to TRBD1. Germline assignment: CDR1 SGHTA and CDR2 FQGNSA. The V gene end was trimmed by 5 bases and the J gene end by 0 bases; junction bases not matched to a gene: 7. The CDR3 runs 15 residues.

This clonotype has just a few counts. The genes are TRBV7-9 and TRBJ2-7; 9 nucleotides line up with TRBD1. CDR1 and CDR2 (germline): SEHNR, FQNEAQ (reference sequence). The CDR3 sequence is 15 residues long. V shed 5 bases, J shed 6 bases, and the junction held 11 bases outside the gene matches. CDR3 nucleotides: TGTGCCAGCAGCACCCCGGGACAGGGAGGTGGCGAGCAGTACTTC. Protein: CASSTPGQGGGEQYF. Together with reference TRBV7-9 and TRBJ2-7, the CDR3 gives the full variable domain: DTGVSQNPRHKITKRGQNVTFRCDPISEHNRLYWYRQTLGQGPEFLTYFQNEAQLEKSRLLSDRFSAERPKGSFSTLEIQRTEQGDSAMYLCASSTPGQGGGEQYFGPGTRLTVT.

This clonotype showed up many times. The rearrangement uses TRBV12-3 or TRBV12-4 and TRBJ2-3; tentatively, D is TRBD1 (7 bases). The CDR3 runs to 14 residues. The V gene lost 10 bases and the J gene lost 1 base, with 15 bases spanning the gap. CDR3 coding DNA: TGTGCCACCCATCAGGGGGGAGGCACAGATACGCAGTATTTT. Its translation is CATHQGGGTDTQYF.

The chain employs TRBV29-1 and TRBJ1-5, with 7 bases matching TRBD1. Germline CDR1 is SQVTM and CDR2 is ANQGSEA. V lost 5 bases, J lost 2 bases, and 6 bases stayed unmatched. CDR3 size: 14 residues. In nucleotides, the CDR3 is TGCAGCGTTTCCCGACAGGGTCGCAATCAGCCCCAGCATTTT. This sequence encodes CSVSRQGRNQPQHF. Together with reference TRBV29-1 and TRBJ1-5, the CDR3 gives the full variable domain: SAVISQKPSRDICQRGTSLTIQCQVDSQVTMMFWYRQQPGQSLTLIATANQGSEATYESGFVIDKFPISRPNLTFSTLTVSNMSPEDSSIYLCSVSRQGRNQPQHFGDGTRLSIL.

Only a few counts were recorded for this clonotype. The CDR3 coding sequence is TGTGCCAGCATCGGGACTAGCGGGGGGATCTATGAGCAGTTCTTC. Amino acids: CASIGTSGGIYEQFF. The V gene is TRBV7-9, the J gene TRBJ2-1; 15 bases are shared with TRBD2. The CDR3 runs to 15 residues. Per the germline V gene, CDR1 is SEHNR and CDR2 is FQNEAQ (reference sequence). After removal of 7 bases from V and 8 bases from J, the junction contained 6 bases not matched to a gene.